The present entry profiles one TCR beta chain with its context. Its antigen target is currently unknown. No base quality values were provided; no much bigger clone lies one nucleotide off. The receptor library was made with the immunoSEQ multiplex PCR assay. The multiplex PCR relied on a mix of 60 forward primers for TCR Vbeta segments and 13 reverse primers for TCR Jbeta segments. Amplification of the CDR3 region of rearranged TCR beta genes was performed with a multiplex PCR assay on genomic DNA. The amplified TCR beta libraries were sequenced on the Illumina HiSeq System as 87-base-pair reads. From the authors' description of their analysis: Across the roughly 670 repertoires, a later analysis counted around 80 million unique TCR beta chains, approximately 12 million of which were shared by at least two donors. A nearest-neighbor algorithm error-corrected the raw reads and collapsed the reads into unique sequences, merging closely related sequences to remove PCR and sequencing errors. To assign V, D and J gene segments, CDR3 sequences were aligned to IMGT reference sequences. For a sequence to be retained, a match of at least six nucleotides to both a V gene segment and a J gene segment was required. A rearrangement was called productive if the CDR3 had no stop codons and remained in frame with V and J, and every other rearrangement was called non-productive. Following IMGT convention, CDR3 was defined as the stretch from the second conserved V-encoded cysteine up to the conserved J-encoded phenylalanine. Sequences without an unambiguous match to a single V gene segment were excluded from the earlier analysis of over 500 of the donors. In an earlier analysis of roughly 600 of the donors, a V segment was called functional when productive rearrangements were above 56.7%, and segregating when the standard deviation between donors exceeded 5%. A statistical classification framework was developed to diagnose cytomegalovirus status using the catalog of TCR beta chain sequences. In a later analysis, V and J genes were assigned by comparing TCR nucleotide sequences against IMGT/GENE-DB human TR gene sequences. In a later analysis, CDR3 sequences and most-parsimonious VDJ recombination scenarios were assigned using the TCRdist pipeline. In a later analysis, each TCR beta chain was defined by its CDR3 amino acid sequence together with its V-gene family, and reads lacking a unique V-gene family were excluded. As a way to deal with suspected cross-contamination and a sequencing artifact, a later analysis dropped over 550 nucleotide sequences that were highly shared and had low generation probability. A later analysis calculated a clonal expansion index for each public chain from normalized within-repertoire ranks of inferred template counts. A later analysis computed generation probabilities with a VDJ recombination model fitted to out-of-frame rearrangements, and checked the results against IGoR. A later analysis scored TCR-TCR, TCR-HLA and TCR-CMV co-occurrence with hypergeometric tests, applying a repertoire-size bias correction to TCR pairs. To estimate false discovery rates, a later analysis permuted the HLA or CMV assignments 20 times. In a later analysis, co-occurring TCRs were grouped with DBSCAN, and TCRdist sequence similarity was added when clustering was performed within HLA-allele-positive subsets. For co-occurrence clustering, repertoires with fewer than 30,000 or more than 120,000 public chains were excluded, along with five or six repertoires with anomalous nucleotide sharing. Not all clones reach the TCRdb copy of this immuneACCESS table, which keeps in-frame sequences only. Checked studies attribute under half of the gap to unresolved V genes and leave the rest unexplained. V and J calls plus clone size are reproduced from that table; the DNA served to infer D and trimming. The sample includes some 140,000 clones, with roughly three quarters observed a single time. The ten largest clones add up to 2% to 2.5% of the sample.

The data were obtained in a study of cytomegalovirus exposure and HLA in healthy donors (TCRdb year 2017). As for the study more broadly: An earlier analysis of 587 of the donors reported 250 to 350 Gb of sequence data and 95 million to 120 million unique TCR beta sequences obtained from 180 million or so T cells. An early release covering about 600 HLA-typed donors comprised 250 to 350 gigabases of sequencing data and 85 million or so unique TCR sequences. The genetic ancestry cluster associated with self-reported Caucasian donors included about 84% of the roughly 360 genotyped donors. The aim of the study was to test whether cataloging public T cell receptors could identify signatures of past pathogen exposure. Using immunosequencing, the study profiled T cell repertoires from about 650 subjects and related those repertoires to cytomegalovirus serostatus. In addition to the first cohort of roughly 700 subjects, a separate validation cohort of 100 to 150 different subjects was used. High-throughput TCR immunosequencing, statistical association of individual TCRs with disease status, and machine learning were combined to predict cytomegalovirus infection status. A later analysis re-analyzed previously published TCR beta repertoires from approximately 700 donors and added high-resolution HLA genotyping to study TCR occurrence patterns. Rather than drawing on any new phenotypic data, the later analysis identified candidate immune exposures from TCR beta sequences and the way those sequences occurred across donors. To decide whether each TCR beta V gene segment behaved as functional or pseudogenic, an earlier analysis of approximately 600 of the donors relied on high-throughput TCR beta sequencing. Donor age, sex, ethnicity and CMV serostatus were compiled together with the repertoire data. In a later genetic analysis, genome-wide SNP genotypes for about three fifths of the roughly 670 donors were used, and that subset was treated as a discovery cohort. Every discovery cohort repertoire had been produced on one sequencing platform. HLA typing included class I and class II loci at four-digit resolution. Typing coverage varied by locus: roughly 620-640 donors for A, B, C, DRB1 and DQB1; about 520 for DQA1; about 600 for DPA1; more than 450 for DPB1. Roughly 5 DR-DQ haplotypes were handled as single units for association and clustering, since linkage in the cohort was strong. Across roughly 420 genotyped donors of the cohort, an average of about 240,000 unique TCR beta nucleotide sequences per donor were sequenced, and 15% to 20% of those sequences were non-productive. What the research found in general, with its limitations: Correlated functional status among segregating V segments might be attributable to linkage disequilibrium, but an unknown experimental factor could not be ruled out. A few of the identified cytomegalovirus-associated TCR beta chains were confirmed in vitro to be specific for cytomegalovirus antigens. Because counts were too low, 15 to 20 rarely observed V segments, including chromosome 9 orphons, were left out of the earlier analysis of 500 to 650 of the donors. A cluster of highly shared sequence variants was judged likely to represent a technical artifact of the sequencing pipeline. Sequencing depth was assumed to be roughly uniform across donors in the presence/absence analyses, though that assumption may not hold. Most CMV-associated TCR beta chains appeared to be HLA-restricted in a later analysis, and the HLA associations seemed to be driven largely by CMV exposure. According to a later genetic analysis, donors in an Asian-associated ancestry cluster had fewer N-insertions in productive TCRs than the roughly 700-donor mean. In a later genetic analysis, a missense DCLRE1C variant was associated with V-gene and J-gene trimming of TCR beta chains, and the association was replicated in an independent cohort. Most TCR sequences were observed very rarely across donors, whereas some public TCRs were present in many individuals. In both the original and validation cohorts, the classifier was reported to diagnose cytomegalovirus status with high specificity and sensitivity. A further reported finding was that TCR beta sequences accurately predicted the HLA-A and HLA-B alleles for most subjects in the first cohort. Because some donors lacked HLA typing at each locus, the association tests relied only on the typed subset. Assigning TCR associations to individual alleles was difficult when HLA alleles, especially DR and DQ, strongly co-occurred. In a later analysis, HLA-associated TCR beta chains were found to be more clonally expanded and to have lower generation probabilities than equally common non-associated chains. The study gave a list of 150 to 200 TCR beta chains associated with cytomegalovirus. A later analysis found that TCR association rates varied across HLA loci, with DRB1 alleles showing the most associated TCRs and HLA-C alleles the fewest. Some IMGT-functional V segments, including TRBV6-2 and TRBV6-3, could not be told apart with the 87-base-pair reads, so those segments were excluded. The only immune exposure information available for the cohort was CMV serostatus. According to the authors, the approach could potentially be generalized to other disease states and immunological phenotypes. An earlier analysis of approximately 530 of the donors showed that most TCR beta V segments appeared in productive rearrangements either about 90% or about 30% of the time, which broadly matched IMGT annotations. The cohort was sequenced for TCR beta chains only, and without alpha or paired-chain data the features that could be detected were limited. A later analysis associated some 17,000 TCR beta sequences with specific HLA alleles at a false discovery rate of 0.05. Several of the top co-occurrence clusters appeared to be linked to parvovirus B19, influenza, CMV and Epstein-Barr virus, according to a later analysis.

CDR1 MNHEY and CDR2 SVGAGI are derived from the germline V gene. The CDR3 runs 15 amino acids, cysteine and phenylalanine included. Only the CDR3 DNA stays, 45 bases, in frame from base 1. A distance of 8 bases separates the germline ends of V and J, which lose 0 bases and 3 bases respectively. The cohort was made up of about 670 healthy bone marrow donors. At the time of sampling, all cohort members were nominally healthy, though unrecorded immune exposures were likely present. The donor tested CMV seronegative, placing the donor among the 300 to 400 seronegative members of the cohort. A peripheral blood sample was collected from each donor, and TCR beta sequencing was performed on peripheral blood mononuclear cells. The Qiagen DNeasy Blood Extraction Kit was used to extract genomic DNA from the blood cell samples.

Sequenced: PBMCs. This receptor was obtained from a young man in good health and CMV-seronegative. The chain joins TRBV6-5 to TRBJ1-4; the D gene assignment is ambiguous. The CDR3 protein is CASSYSLRANEKLFF. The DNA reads TGTGCCAGCAGTTACTCGTTACGGGCTAATGAAAAACTGTTTTTT.